The 25 T cell receptor beta chains below come from one sample, sequenced in a study of tumor and adjacent non-tumor tissue in lung cancer. The template was RNA from unsorted bulk tissue. More than 3 cm separated this lung sample from the edge of the tumor. The library came from three nested PCR rounds adapted from ARM-PCR protocols. TCRdb re-called the multiplex PCR reads through MiXCR, storing one row per CDR3 protein. Of about 76,000 distinct CDR3 sequences listed, 80% to 90% are singletons. The sample was distant non-tumor lung tissue. Receptors were obtained from a man aged 55 to 69 with non-small cell lung cancer.

Of note for this clonotype: A read error may explain this, as a much larger clone is one base away. V usage is TRBV12-3 or TRBV12-4 and J usage is TRBJ1-1; TRBD1 is a possible D gene (5 bases). The CDR3 totals 13 residues. CDR3 amino acids: CASSIGTNSEAFF. The CDR3 DNA reads as TGTGCCAGCAGTATCGGGACCAACAGTGAAGCTTTCTTT.

This chain uses TRBV6-5 with TRBJ1-1; possibly TRBD1 for D (6 bases). CDR3 length: 15 residues. The V and J ends lost 0 bases and 4 bases respectively, with 12 bases between them. Per germline, CDR1 MNHEY and CDR2 SVGAGI. CDR3 bases: TGTGCCAGCAGTTACTCAGGCGGGGGCAGCACTGAAGCTTTCTTT. It codes for CASSYSGGGSTEAFF.

A word on this clonotype: No DNA is shown, since the ends of the CDR3 on it are uncertain; the CDR3 is the one TCRdb lists. This chain uses TRBV11-2 with TRBJ1-1. CDR1 and CDR2 (germline): SGHAT, FQNNGV. The CDR3 region is 14 residues in length, termini included. The CDR3 sequence is CASNLVGMGTEVFF.

As regards this clonotype: A read error may be the cause here, since a much bigger clone is one base away. The chain couples TRBV12-5 to TRBJ2-3, with D maybe TRBD1 (6 bases). This CDR3 has 17 amino acids. Trimming took off 2 bases at V and 4 bases at J, with 19 bases between the two ends. Germline V gene sequence: CDR1 LGHNT, CDR2 FRNRAP. DNA of the CDR3: TGTGCTAGTGGTTTGCCGATGACAGGAATTTTCCCAGATACGCAGTATTTT. As protein: CASGLPMTGIFPDTQYF.

The CDR3: CASSLPGFVELFF. CDR3 coding DNA: TGTGCCAGCAGCTTACCGGGGTTCGTGGAGCTGTTTTTT. The chain links TRBV5-4 to TRBJ2-2; D perhaps matches TRBD2 (5 bases). Trimming took 2 bases from V and 10 from J, leaving 12 bases between them. The CDR3 extends over 13 amino acids. Germline CDR1 and CDR2: SGHNT and YYREEE (reference sequence).

CDR3 sequence (DNA): TGTGCCAGCTCACCAGGGAGCACAGATACGCAGTATTTT. Translating gives CASSPGSTDTQYF. The chain is built from TRBV18 and TRBJ2-3; D call uncertain. V was cut by 2 bases and J by 0 bases, with 3 bases left in between. The length of the CDR3 is 13 residues. Germline CDR1 KGHSH, CDR2 LQKENI.

Note on this clonotype: Possible read error: a much larger clone is one base away. The chain carries TRBV20-1 and TRBJ2-1, with 7 bases lining up with TRBD2. Losses at the gene ends were 7 bases for V and 8 bases for J; bases not matched to a gene: 14. The CDR3 spans 14 residues. The germline V gene has CDR1 DFQATT and CDR2 SNEGSKA (reference sequence). The CDR3 spells CSVRLGGSSDEQFF. DNA of the CDR3: TGCAGTGTCCGGTTGGGAGGGAGTAGCGATGAGCAGTTCTTC.

The V call is TRBV11-1, the J call TRBJ2-7; a possible D gene is TRBD2 (6 bases). The CDR3 sequence is 17 residues long. Germline assignment: CDR1 SGHAT and CDR2 FQDESV (reference sequence). Trimming removed 4 bases at V and 0 bases at J, with 19 bases between. Here the CDR3 DNA reads TGTGCCAGCAGCTGGGAAAATCCGGGGACTCACTCCTACGAGCAGTACTTC. As protein: CASSWENPGTHSYEQYF. The full variable domain, with the rest looked up from reference TRBV11-1 and TRBJ2-7, is EAEVAQSPRYKITEKSQAVAFWCDPISGHATLYWYRQILGQGPELLVQFQDESVVDDSQLPKDRFSAERLKGVDSTLKIQPAELGDSAMYLCASSWENPGTHSYEQYFGPGTRLTVT.

The chain employs TRBV20-1 and TRBJ2-1; weak D call: TRBD1 (6 bases). Germline assignment: CDR1 DFQATT and CDR2 SNEGSKA (reference sequence). The CDR3 sequence is 11 residues long. V gave up 6 bases and J gave up 12 bases, with 15 bases separating them. In DNA form, the CDR3 reads TGCAGTGCAACAGGGTCCGATGGGCAGTTCTTC. It encodes CSATGSDGQFF.

Concerning this clonotype: Possible read error: a much larger clone is one base away. The chain is built from TRBV7-9 and TRBJ2-1; 14 bases align to TRBD2. The CDR3 covers 15 residues. The V gene's germline CDR1 is SEHNR and CDR2 FQNEAQ (reference sequence). The CDR3 sequence: CASNPGLAGDNEEFF. The CDR3, as DNA: TGTGCCAGCAACCCGGGACTAGCGGGGGACAATGAGGAGTTCTTC.

The sample holds a few counts of this clonotype. The conserved phenylalanine or tryptophan is not found at the CDR3 terminus, so this likely reflects a read error. The gene calls are TRBV5-4 and TRBJ2-3, with TRBD2 matching over 16 bases. Germline V gene sequence: CDR1 SGHNT, CDR2 YYREEE (reference sequence). After removal of 3 bases from V and 8 bases from J, the junction contained 12 bases not matched to a gene. CDR3 size: 18 residues. Here the CDR3 reads CASSSSPGTSGGARTQYL. The DNA for the CDR3 is TGTGCCAGCAGCTCCTCCCCCGGGACTAGCGGGGGGGCACGTACGCAGTATCTT.

For this clonotype: The CDR3 does not end in the conserved phenylalanine or tryptophan, so this is likely a read error. The chain uses TRBV20-1 and TRBJ1-5; the D is unclear. This CDR3 comprises 15 residues. Germline V gene sequence: CDR1 DFQATT, CDR2 SNEGSKA (reference sequence). The ends were cut back, 4 bases at V and 5 bases at J, with 18 bases in the middle. The CDR3 nucleotides read TGCAGTGCTATGGCCTCAGTGGGGTATCATCAGCCCCAGCATTAT. It specifies CSAMASVGYHQPQHY.

Details on this clonotype: The CDR3 end shows no conserved phenylalanine or tryptophan, and so a read error is likely. The CDR3 spells CSARARSRAEFDEQFL. The CDR3 nucleotides are TGCAGCGCTAGAGCAAGAAGCCGGGCCGAGTTTGATGAGCAGTTCTTA. The gene calls are TRBV20-1 and TRBJ2-1; D gene ambiguous. Per the germline V gene, CDR1 is DFQATT and CDR2 is SNEGSKA (reference sequence). This CDR3 has 16 amino acids.

The chain has TRBV11-3 and TRBJ2-3; 11 bases line up with TRBD2. Per the germline V gene, CDR1 is SGHNT and CDR2 is YENEEA. V was clipped by 5 bases and J by 0 bases; unmatched bases: 4. This CDR3 spans 16 amino acids. The CDR3 DNA is TGTGCCAGCAGCCTGTTAGCGGGAGGGAGCACAGATACGCAGTATTTT. Protein: CASSLLAGGSTDTQYF.

About this clonotype: Mismatch with germline at one junction end may stem from a read error. The chain is built from TRBV11-1 and TRBJ2-1; possibly TRBD1 or TRBD2 for D (5 bases each). The CDR3 loop spans 17 amino acids. The germline gives CDR1 SGHAT, CDR2 FQDESV (reference sequence). CDR3 sequence: CASTLSRLEGRNNEQFF. CDR3 nucleotides: TGTGCCAGCACCTTATCTCGGCTAGAGGGACGCAACAATGAGCAGTTCTTC.

Remarks on this clonotype: The conserved final phenylalanine or tryptophan is absent from the CDR3, which likely points to a read error. The rearrangement joins TRBV6-5 to TRBJ1-1; no clear D gene. The germline gives CDR1 MNHEY, CDR2 SVGAGI. Trimming left V 7 bases short and J 2 bases short, with 20 bases between. The CDR3 length is 16 residues. The CDR3 sequence: CASITRRLRRNTEAFL. The DNA for the CDR3 is TGTGCCAGCATAACCCGAAGGCTACGCCGAAACACTGAAGCTTTCTTA.

Note on this clonotype: Germline is not matched at one junction end, which may reflect a read error. This sequence joins TRBV11-1 and TRBJ1-1, with D possibly matching TRBD1 (5 bases). Germline V gene lookup returns CDR1 SGHAT and CDR2 FQDESV (reference sequence). This CDR3 has 14 residues. CDR3 protein: CASSLEAGRIEASF. The CDR3 DNA reads TGTGCCAGCAGCTTAGAGGCAGGGCGGATTGAAGCTTCCTTT.

A note on this clonotype: A much more abundant neighbour one base away suggests this may be a read error. The chain carries TRBV13 and TRBJ2-3; unclear D gene. From germline, CDR1 is PRHDT and CDR2 FYEKMQ (reference sequence). The CDR3 length is 17 residues. Trimming pared 7 bases from V and 1 base from J, leaving 21 bases between. This CDR3 is CASTDRPAQYCTDTQYF. The CDR3, as DNA: TGTGCCAGCACCGATCGACCCGCTCAGTACTGCACAGATACGCAGTATTTT. The full variable domain, in which reference TRBV13 and TRBJ2-3 provide the parts outside the CDR3, is AAGVIQSPRHLIKEKRETATLKCYPIPRHDTVYWYQQGPGQDPQFLISFYEKMQSDKGSIPDRFSAQQFSDYHSELNMSSLELGDSALYFCASTDRPAQYCTDTQYFGPGTRLTVL.

Concerning this clonotype: Here the CDR3 omits its conserved ending phenylalanine or tryptophan, so a read error is the likely source. No DNA is shown, since the ends of the CDR3 on it are uncertain; the CDR3 is the one TCRdb lists. The chain combines TRBV11-2 with TRBJ1-1. The CDR3 is 14 amino acids long, termini counted. CDR1 and CDR2 from the germline V gene are SGHAT and FQNNGV. The CDR3 here is CASILVGRGTEACL.

J is TRBJ1-5 and V is TRBV7-9; a possible D gene is TRBD1 (5 bases). The CDR3 is 15 amino acids. Germline assignment: CDR1 SEHNR and CDR2 FQNEAQ (reference sequence). The V gene lost 4 bases and the J gene lost 6 bases, with 16 bases spanning the gap. This chain's CDR3 is CASSWLQGASQPQHF. The CDR3 DNA reads TGTGCCAGCAGCTGGCTTCAGGGAGCGAGTCAGCCCCAGCATTTT.

This clonotype was seen only once. The chain links TRBV6-1 to TRBJ1-4, with TRBD1 as a possible D gene (5 bases). The CDR3 is 20 residues long. The germline V gene encodes CDR1 MNHNS and CDR2 SASEGT. V gave up 2 bases and J gave up 0 bases, with 22 bases separating them. DNA of the CDR3: TGTGCCAGCAGTGAATTTACTTCTCTCTGGGACTCGGCAACTAATGAAAAACTGTTTTTT. This translates into CASSEFTSLWDSATNEKLFF.

With regard to this clonotype: Germline and junction disagree at one end, which may indicate a read error. The chain uses TRBV11-3 and TRBJ1-1; the D gene is possibly TRBD1 (6 bases). This CDR3 is built from 14 residues. Germline CDR1 SGHNT, CDR2 YENEEA. As DNA, the CDR3 is TGTGCCTGCAACACACAGGGACGAAACACTGAAGCCTTCTTT. Its translation: CACNTQGRNTEAFF.

Turning to this clonotype: The CDR3 end shows no conserved phenylalanine or tryptophan, and so a read error is likely. The DNA is left out, because the CDR3 cannot be placed on it with certainty; the CDR3 is given as TCRdb lists it. This chain joins TRBV12-3 or TRBV12-4 and TRBJ2-7; no check of the table's D call, TRBD1, against the DNA was made. The CDR3 is made up of 12 amino acids, end residues included. The CDR3 reads CASSFRGYEQYL.

About this clonotype: The final CDR3 position lacks the conserved phenylalanine or tryptophan, pointing to a likely read error. The CDR3 sequence is CVSSPGRREAFY. Here the CDR3 DNA reads TGTGTCAGCAGTCCTGGACGAAGAGAAGCTTTCTAT. This sequence joins TRBV5-6 and TRBJ1-1, with D unclear. The CDR3 totals 12 residues. CDR1 and CDR2 from the germline V gene are SGHDT and YYEEEE.

This chain joins TRBV4-3 and TRBJ2-2, with D possibly being TRBD1 (6 bases). The CDR3 totals 17 residues. CDR1 and CDR2 from the germline V gene are LGHNA and YSLEER. Deletions cut 4 bases from V and 4 bases from J, with 19 bases between. For the CDR3, the DNA is TGCGCCAGCAGCCCCAGGATGGGTGGGGGCAGCACCGGGGAGCTGTTTTTT. It yields the protein CASSPRMGGGSTGELFF.